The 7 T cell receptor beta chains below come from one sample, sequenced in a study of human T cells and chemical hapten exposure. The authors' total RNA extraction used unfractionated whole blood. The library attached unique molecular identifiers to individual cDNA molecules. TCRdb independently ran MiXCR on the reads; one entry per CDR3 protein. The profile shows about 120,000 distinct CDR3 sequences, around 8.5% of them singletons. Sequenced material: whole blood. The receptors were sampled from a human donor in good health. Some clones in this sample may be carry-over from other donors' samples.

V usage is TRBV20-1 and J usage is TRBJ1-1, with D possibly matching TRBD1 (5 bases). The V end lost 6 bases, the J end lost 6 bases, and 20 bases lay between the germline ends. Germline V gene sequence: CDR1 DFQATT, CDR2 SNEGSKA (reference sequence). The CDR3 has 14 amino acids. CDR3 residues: CSASRGSRGAEAFF. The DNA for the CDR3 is TGCAGTGCCAGTCGGGGCTCTCGGGGGGCTGAAGCTTTCTTT.

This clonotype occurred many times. The chain's CDR3 is CSASPGGVREKLFF. Written as DNA, the CDR3 is TGCAGTGCTAGCCCAGGGGGCGTGCGGGAAAAACTGTTTTTT. The chain couples TRBV20-1 to TRBJ1-4, with 8 bases aligning to TRBD1. The germline V gene encodes CDR1 DFQATT and CDR2 SNEGSKA (reference sequence). The junction had 8 bases not matched to a gene; V was cut back by 3 bases and J by 8 bases. This CDR3 is built from 14 residues.

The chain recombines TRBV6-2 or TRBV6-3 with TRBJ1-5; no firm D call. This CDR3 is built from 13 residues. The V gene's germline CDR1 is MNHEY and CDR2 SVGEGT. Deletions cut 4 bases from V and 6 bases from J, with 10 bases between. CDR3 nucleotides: TGTGCCAGCAGTTTTGACGTCGGTCAGCCCCAGCATTTT. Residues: CASSFDVGQPQHF.

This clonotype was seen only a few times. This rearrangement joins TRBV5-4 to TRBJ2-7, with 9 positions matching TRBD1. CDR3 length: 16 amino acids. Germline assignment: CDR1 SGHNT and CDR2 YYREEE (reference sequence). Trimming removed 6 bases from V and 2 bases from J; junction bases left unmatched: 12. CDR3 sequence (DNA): TGTGCCAGCACGGACAGGGGAAAGGGTCCGACCTACGAGCAGTACTTC. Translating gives CASTDRGKGPTYEQYF.

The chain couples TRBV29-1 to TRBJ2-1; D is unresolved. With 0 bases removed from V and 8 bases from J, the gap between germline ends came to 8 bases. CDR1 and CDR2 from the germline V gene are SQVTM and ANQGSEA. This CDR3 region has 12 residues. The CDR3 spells CSVEDRNDEQFF. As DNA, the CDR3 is TGCAGCGTTGAAGATAGGAACGATGAGCAGTTCTTC.

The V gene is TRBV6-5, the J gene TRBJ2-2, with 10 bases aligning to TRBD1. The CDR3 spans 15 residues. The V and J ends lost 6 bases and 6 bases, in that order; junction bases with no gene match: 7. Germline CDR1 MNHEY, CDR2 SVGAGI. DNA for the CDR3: TGTGCCAGCAGGCCGGGACAGGGGCCGGCCGGGGAGCTGTTTTTT. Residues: CASRPGQGPAGELFF.

This chain's CDR3 is CASSLFHSNTEAFF. The CDR3 coding sequence is TGTGCCAGCAGTTTGTTCCACTCAAACACTGAAGCTTTCTTT. This chain uses TRBV12-3 or TRBV12-4 with TRBJ1-1; D not resolved. This CDR3 is built from 14 residues. V lost 3 bases to trimming and J lost 2 bases, with 10 bases between them.